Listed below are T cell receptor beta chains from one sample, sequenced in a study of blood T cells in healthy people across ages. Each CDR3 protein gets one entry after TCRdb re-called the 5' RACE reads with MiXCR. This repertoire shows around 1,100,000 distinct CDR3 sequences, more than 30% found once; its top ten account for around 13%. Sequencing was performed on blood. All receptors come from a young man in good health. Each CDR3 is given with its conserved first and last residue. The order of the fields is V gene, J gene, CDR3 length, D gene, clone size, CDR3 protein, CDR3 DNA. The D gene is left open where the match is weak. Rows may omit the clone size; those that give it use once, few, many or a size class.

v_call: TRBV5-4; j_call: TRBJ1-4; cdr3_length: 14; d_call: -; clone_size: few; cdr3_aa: CASSLDRVFGKLFF; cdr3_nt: TGTGCCAGCAGCTTGGACAGGGTCTTTGGAAAACTGTTTTTT
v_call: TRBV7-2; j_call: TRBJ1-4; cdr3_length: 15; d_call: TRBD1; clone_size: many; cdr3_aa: CASSATTGEGEKLFF; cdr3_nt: TGTGCCAGCAGTGCAACGACAGGGGAAGGTGAAAAACTGTTTTTT
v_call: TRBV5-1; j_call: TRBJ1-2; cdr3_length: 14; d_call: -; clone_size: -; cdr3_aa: CASSLGEDEHGYTF; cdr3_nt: TGCGCCAGCAGCTTGGGAGAGGACGAGCATGGCTACACCTTC
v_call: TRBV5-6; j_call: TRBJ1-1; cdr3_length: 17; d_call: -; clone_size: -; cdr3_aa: CASSLGPMGVRNTEAFF; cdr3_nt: TGTGCCAGCAGCTTGGGCCCGATGGGGGTAAGGAACACTGAAGCTTTCTTT
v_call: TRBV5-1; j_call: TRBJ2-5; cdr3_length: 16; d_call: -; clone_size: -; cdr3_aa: CASRLDKDIYQETQYF; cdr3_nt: TGCGCCAGCAGATTGGACAAAGACATCTATCAAGAGACCCAGTACTTC
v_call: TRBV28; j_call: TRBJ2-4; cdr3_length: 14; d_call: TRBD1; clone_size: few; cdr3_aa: CASSSSGQGDIQYF; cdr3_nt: TGTGCCAGCAGCTCGTCCGGACAGGGGGACATTCAGTACTTC
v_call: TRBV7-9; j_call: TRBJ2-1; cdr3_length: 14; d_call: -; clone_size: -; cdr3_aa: CASSPWGNTNEQFF; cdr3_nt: TGTGCCAGCAGCCCGTGGGGTAATACCAATGAGCAGTTCTTC
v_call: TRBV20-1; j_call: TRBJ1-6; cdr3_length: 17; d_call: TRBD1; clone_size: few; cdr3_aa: CSARGSQGSSYNSPLHF; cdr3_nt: TGCAGTGCTAGAGGGTCACAGGGGAGCTCCTATAATTCACCCCTCCACTTT
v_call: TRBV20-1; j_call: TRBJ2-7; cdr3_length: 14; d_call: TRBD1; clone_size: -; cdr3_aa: CSAEERTGHREQYF; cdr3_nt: TGCAGTGCCGAGGAGCGGACAGGGCATCGAGAGCAGTACTTC
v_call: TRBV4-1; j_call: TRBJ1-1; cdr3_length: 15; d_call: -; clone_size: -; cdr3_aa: CASSQVPARVTEAFF; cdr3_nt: TGCGCCAGCAGCCAAGTCCCTGCAAGGGTGACTGAAGCTTTCTTT
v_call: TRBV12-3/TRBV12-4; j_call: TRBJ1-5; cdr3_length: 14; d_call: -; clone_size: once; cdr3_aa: CASTLGSSNQPQRF; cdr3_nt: TGTGCCAGCACCCTAGGCAGTAGCAATCAGCCCCAGCGTTTT
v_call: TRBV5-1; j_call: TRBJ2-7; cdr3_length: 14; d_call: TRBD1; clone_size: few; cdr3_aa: CASSTTGTAYEQYF; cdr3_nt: TGCGCCAGCAGCACTACCGGGACAGCCTACGAGCAGTACTTC
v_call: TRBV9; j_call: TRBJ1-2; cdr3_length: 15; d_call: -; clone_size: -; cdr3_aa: CASSVELGGVHGYTF; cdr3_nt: TGTGCCAGCAGCGTAGAGTTAGGGGGTGTCCATGGCTACACCTTC
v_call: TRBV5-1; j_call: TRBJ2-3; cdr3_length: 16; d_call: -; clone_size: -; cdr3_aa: CASSQHPGTGADTQYF; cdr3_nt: TGCGCCAGCAGCCAACACCCCGGGACGGGGGCAGATACGCAGTATTTT
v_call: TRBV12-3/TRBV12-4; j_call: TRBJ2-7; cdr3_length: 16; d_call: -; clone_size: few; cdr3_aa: CASSLGDSALLDEQYF; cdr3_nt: TGTGCCAGCAGTTTAGGTGATAGCGCCCTGCTAGATGAGCAGTACTTC
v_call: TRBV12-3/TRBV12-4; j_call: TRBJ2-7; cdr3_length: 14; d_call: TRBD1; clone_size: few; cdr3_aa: CASSFDRDKYEQYF; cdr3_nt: TGTGCCAGCAGTTTCGACAGGGATAAGTACGAGCAGTACTTC
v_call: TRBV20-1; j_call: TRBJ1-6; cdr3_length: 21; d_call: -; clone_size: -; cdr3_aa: CSARENPVRGRGSYNPSPLHF; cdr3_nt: TGCAGTGCTAGAGAAAACCCCGTAAGAGGCAGGGGATCCTACAATCCTTCACCCCTCCACTTT
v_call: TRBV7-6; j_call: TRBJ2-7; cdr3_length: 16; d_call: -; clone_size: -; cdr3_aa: CASSFSMAGEFDEQYF; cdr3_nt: TGTGCCAGCAGCTTTTCTATGGCAGGGGAGTTCGACGAGCAGTACTTC
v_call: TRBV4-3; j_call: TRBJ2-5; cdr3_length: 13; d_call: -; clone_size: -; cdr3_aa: CASSQDQYKEQYF; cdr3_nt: TGCGCCAGCAGCCAAGATCAATACAAGGAGCAGTACTTC
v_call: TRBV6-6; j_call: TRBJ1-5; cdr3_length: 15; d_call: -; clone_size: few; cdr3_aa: CASSSEGISNQPQHF; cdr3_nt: TGTGCCAGCAGTTCCGAAGGGATCAGCAATCAGCCCCAGCATTTT
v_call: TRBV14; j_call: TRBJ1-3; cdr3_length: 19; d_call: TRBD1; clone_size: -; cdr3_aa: CASSQWFVGRQGSGNTIYF; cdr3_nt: TGTGCCAGCAGCCAATGGTTCGTGGGCCGACAGGGCTCTGGAAACACCATATATTTT
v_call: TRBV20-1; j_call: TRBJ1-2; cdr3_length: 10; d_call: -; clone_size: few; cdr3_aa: CSGSYPGYTF; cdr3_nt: TGCAGTGGATCATACCCGGGCTACACCTTC
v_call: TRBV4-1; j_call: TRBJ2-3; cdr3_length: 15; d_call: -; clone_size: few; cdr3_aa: CASSQEWDSTDTQYF; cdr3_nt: TGCGCCAGCAGCCAAGAGTGGGATAGCACAGATACGCAGTATTTT
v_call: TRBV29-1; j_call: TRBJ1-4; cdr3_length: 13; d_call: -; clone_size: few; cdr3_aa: CSAGDTGNEKLFF; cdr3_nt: TGCAGCGCCGGAGACACAGGGAATGAAAAACTGTTTTTT
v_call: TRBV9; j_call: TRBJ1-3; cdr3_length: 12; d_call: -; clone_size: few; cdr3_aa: CASGNSGNTIYF; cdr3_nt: TGTGCCAGCGGGAACTCTGGAAACACCATATATTTT
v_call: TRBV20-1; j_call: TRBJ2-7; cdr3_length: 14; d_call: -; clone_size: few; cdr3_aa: CSARGHIEPYEQYF; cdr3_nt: TGCAGTGCTAGGGGACATATTGAGCCCTACGAGCAGTACTTC
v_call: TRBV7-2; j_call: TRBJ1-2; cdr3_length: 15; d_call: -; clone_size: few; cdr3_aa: CASSLYTGLNYGYTF; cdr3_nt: TGTGCCAGCAGCTTATATACAGGGCTGAACTATGGCTACACCTTC
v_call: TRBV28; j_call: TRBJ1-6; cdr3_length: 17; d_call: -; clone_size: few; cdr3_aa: CASSFPLSAADNSPLHF; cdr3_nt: TGTGCCAGCAGTTTCCCGCTCAGTGCGGCCGATAATTCACCCCTCCACTTT
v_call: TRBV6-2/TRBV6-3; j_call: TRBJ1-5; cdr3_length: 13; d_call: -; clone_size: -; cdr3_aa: CASSVTFNQPQHF; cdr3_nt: TGTGCCAGCAGTGTTACTTTCAATCAGCCCCAGCATTTT
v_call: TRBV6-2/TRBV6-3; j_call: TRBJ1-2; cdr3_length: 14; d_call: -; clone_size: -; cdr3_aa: CASSLRPGQTGYTF; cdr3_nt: TGTGCCAGCAGTTTACGCCCGGGACAAACAGGCTACACCTTC
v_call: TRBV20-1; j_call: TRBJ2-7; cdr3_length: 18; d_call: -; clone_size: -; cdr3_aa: CSAVTGTVLGPRDYGQYF; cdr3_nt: TGCAGTGCCGTCACCGGAACTGTCCTCGGACCGCGCGACTATGGGCAGTACTTC
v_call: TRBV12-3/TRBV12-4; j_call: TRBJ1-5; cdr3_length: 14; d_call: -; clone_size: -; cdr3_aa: CASSYYLSNQPQHF; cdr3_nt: TGTGCCAGCAGCTATTACTTGAGCAATCAGCCCCAGCATTTT
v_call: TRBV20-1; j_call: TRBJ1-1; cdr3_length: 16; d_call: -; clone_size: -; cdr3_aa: CSAQTRVRGTNTEAFF; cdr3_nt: TGCAGTGCGCAAACTCGGGTTCGGGGAACGAACACTGAAGCTTTCTTT
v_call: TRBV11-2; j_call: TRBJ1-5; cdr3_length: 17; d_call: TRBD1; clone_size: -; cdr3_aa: CASSSGQGAYSNQPQHF; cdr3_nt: TGTGCCAGCAGTTCTGGACAGGGGGCCTATAGCAATCAGCCCCAGCATTTT